Listed below are T cell receptor beta chains from one sample, sequenced in a study of T cells in Graves' hyperthyroidism and ophthalmopathy. TCRdb called the multiplex PCR reads again in MiXCR, with one record for every CDR3 protein. The sample gives roughly 420,000 distinct CDR3 sequences, more than 15% of which show up once; 12% to 15% is in the top ten. The sequenced sample consisted of blood. Source of these receptors: a woman aged 18-35 years with Graves' hyperthyroidism. Both conserved end residues are part of each CDR3. D genes are given only for firm matches.

TRBJ1-1 TRBV18 TRBD1 CASSLGQGREAFF
TRBJ2-1 TRBV7-3 TRBD2 CASSPLGTSGGKSSYNEQFF
TRBJ2-1 TRBV9 TRBD2 CASSLQAGGPRSEQFF
TRBJ1-3 TRBV28 NA CAVRGGAGNTIYF
TRBJ2-3 TRBV12-3/TRBV12-4 TRBD2 CATTHPSGGSTDTQYF
TRBJ2-7 TRBV7-8 TRBD2 CASSPWGTSGSHLISYEQYF
TRBJ1-2 TRBV5-1 NA CASSLVGAGYTF
TRBJ1-1 TRBV20-1 NA CSARTGLGDTEAFF
TRBJ1-2 TRBV4-1 NA CASSQEGLGAYGYTF
TRBJ2-1 TRBV5-1 TRBD2 CASSREGDLSSYNERFF
TRBJ2-2 TRBV18 TRBD1 CASSPRQTGTNTGELFF
TRBJ2-7 TRBV6-1 NA CASSEWFRTSYEQYF
TRBJ1-5 TRBV28 NA CASTRIYNQPQHF
TRBJ1-3 TRBV6-5 NA CASSYVPQGWGNTIYF
TRBJ2-2 TRBV28 TRBD2 CASSHPGGVGELFF
TRBJ2-3 TRBV7-2 NA CASSFGEWGTDTQYF
TRBJ1-5 TRBV20-1 NA CSARNYRTEDSNQPQHF
TRBJ2-3 TRBV20-1 TRBD2 CSATTSGGASPTDTQYF
TRBJ2-1 TRBV20-1 NA CSAGQPNEQFF
TRBJ2-1 TRBV7-2 NA CASSLVTPPYNEQFF
TRBJ2-2 TRBV5-1 NA CASSLGRAGELFF
TRBJ2-7 TRBV29-1 TRBD2 CSVTSGTYPCEQYF
TRBJ2-2 TRBV27 NA CASRLRTQGTGELFF
TRBJ2-7 TRBV27 TRBD2 CASSLGGGRIHEQYF
TRBJ2-3 TRBV4-1 NA CASSRGNVATDTQYF